This TCR beta chain was sequenced for a study of blood T cell repertoires in COVID-19. As for the study in general: Sources were T cells, B-cell-depleted T cells, or PBMCs; the material itself was cDNA or gDNA.

The CDR3 loop spans 14 amino acids. With V trimmed by 5 bases and J by 2 bases, 5 bases remained unmatched. Germline-derived CDR1 and CDR2 are MGHRA and YSYEKL. Original handling: Reference gene primer amplification gave estimated nucleated cell counts. The table came from immunoSEQ multiplex PCR; TCRdb's copy has only in-frame clones and leaves some out. Clone size and V and J calls were adopted from that table, with D and trimming inferred from the DNA. The sample consists of around 300,000 clones, 70% to 90% of them appearing once. This clonotype was obtained from a woman in her 70s with acute or convalescent COVID-19. Sequencing was performed on peripheral blood. V gene TRBV4-1 combines with J gene TRBJ1-2, with 7 bases fitting TRBD1. CDR3 region: CASSSNRGNYGYTF. DNA for the CDR3: TGCGCCAGCAGCTCAAACAGGGGAAACTATGGCTACACCTTC.